These 6 T cell receptor beta chains came from one sample sequenced in a study of T-cell memory formation after mild COVID-19. In TCRdb, the 5' RACE reads were re-called with MiXCR into one record per CDR3 protein. The repertoire holds some 600,000 distinct CDR3 sequences, roughly 17% seen once, with about 8.6% in the top ten. The sequencing sample was made of PBMCs or a T cell subset sorted from them (not recorded which). Receptor source: an adult woman who had mild COVID-19 (a few samples of this study predate the infection). Cell type and time point are not known.

The chain carries TRBV7-9 and TRBJ1-1; D is possibly TRBD1 (5 bases). Germline V gene lookup returns CDR1 SEHNR and CDR2 FQNEAQ (reference sequence). Trimming took off 6 bases at V and 6 bases at J, with 23 bases between the two ends. This CDR3 contains 16 residues. CDR3 sequence (DNA): TGTGCCAGCAGTCGCGACTTCACAGGACCGGGGGCTGAAGCTTTCTTT. Its protein product is CASSRDFTGPGAEAFF.

This clonotype appeared many times. This rearrangement joins TRBV15 to TRBJ2-5; 10 nucleotides line up with TRBD2. The CDR3 loop spans 15 amino acids. Germline V gene data show CDR1 as LNHNV and CDR2 as YYDKDF (reference sequence). V lost 3 bases to trimming and J lost 5 bases; unmatched junction nucleotides: 6. CDR3 region: CATSRSSGGSETQYF. In DNA form, the CDR3 reads TGTGCCACCAGCAGGTCTAGCGGGGGCTCTGAGACCCAGTACTTC.

This clonotype was counted between two and nine times. The rearrangement uses TRBV29-1 and TRBJ2-5, with D perhaps matching TRBD1 (8 bases). V was cut by 7 bases and J by 1 base, with 22 bases left in between. The CDR3 has 16 residues. Per germline, CDR1 SQVTM and CDR2 ANQGSEA. The CDR3 sequence is CSAASTDREGQETQYF. The CDR3 nucleotides read TGCAGCGCTGCGAGCACGGACAGGGAGGGCCAAGAGACCCAGTACTTC. The full variable domain, in which reference TRBV29-1 and TRBJ2-5 provide the parts outside the CDR3, is SAVISQKPSRDICQRGTSLTIQCQVDSQVTMMFWYRQQPGQSLTLIATANQGSEATYESGFVIDKFPISRPNLTFSTLTVSNMSPEDSSIYLCSAASTDREGQETQYFGPGTRLLVL.

This chain uses TRBV29-1 with TRBJ2-7; a possible D gene is TRBD2 (6 bases). Germline V gene sequence: CDR1 SQVTM, CDR2 ANQGSEA. V was clipped by 2 bases and J by 0 bases, with 11 bases between them. The CDR3 loop spans 14 amino acids. CDR3 bases: TGCAGCGTTGAACTAGCGACCAGCTCCTACGAGCAGTACTTC. Residues: CSVELATSSYEQYF.

This clonotype is a singleton in its sample. The junction departs from the called germline gene at one end, perhaps through a read error. The V call is TRBV3-1, the J call TRBJ2-5; TRBD2 aligns across 13 bases. The CDR3 is 17 residues long. Germline CDR1 is LGHDT and CDR2 is YNNKEL (reference sequence). CDR3 amino acids: CASSQGLAGVSQETQYF. The CDR3 DNA is TGTGCCAGCAGTCAAGGACTAGCGGGAGTTTCCCAAGAGACCCAGTACTTC.

Only a few counts were recorded for this clonotype. V is TRBV20-1 and J is TRBJ2-1; 9 bases line up with TRBD2. With 5 bases clipped from V and 7 bases from J, the junction kept 12 bases outside the gene matches. Germline V gene lookup returns CDR1 DFQATT and CDR2 SNEGSKA (reference sequence). The CDR3 runs to 15 residues. CDR3 nucleotides: TGCAGTGCTCCTTCGGGGCTAGCGGGAAGGAATGAGCAGTTCTTC. As protein: CSAPSGLAGRNEQFF.